This TCR beta chain is from a study of cytomegalovirus exposure and HLA in healthy donors. Overall study context: Out of roughly 170 million T cells, an earlier analysis found over 100 million unique TCR beta sequences in total. Study-wide findings and caveats: In vitro assays verified that three CMV-associated chains recognized CMV antigens specifically. Per published reports, the classifier diagnosed cytomegalovirus status with high specificity and sensitivity.

CDR3 length: 13 residues. Trimming shortened V by 3 bases and J by 13 bases, and 18 bases separated the two germline ends. Germline CDR1 reads MDHEN; CDR2 reads SYDVKM. The donors, nominally healthy at sampling, likely had unrecorded immune exposures. This clone is a singleton in its sample. The antigen is not known. This PCR relied on a set of 60 Vbeta primers and 13 Jbeta primers. Here immunoSEQ multiplex PCR was the method, and the copy in TCRdb shows in-frame clones only, minus some. Of roughly 200,000 clones in the sample, roughly 90% were seen once. The chain uses TRBV28 and TRBJ1-2, with TRBD1 as a possible D gene (5 bases). Material for sequencing was PBMCs. This receptor was taken from a woman under 30 in good health and CMV-seronegative. The CDR3 loop is CASSLGGALVSTF. For the CDR3, the DNA is TGTGCCAGCAGTTTGGGAGGGGCCCTCGTCTCCACCTTC.